The text below deals with one T cell receptor beta chain. What it binds is unknown. This sample was included in a study of T cells expressing NK-cell markers. Study-level background: Cells sorted as CD3+CD56+NKG2C+, CD3+CD56+NKG2C- and CD3+CD56-NKG2C+ T cells supplied the TCR beta repertoires. Serological testing identified most of the eight sequenced donors as HCMV-seropositive and one as seronegative. Whole-study results and caveats: Of CD8+ T cells, roughly 1.0-7.0% belonged to dominant NKG2C+ clonotypes in 5 to 7 donors.

UMIs accompanied the 5'RACE template switching by which TCR beta cDNA was made. Reprocessing the 5' RACE reads, TCRdb reports a single entry for every CDR3 protein and omits DNA. The sample's table shows roughly 450,000 distinct CDR3 sequences. Germline V gene lookup returns CDR1 LGHDT and CDR2 YNNKEL (reference sequence). The CDR3 covers 16 residues. This TCR was sampled from a woman aged 45-65 years in good health. The chain recombines TRBV3-1 with TRBJ1-5. What was sequenced was blood T cells: a sorted CD56 or NKG2C T cell subset, CD4+ or CD8+ T cells, or bulk PBMC T cells (not recorded which). This chain's CDR3 is CASSRSEMRDNQPQHF.